These 2 T cell receptor beta chains came from one sample sequenced in a study of technical replicates of blood from a few donors. TCRdb's table, derived via immunoSEQ multiplex PCR, lists solely in-frame clones and lacks some. This sample has about 81,000 clones, with about 97% found just once. The sequenced material came from T cells isolated from PBMCs. The receptors come from a human donor in good health.

The gene calls are TRBV7-9 and TRBJ1-3; D not certain. V lost 8 bases to trimming and J lost 4 bases, with 15 bases between them. This CDR3 is 14 amino acids long. Germline-derived CDR1 and CDR2 are SEHNR and FQNEAQ (reference sequence). The DNA for the CDR3 is TGTGCCAGCCTAGGCAGGACGGGAGGAAACACCATATATTTT. This sequence encodes CASLGRTGGNTIYF.

This chain joins TRBV5-1 and TRBJ2-1; D possibly corresponds to TRBD1 (5 bases). There are 14 residues in the CDR3. V lost 1 base, J lost 8 bases, and 13 bases lay in between. Germline V gene sequence: CDR1 SGHRS, CDR2 YFSETQ. CDR3 sequence: CASSLTRQGHEQFF. DNA of the CDR3: TGCGCCAGCAGCTTGACTCGCCAGGGCCATGAGCAGTTCTTC.